The T cell receptor delta chain under discussion was sequenced for a study of gamma-delta chains in newborns, infants, children. Across the study: Microbial exposure reportedly drives polyclonal innate γδ T cell expansion after birth.

TCRdb reprocessed the reads through CATT. The sample carries about 4,200 delta-chain clones, roughly 15% recorded once. The CDR3 has 17 amino acids. V lost 1 base to trimming and J lost 5 bases, with 22 bases between them. Looked up from germline, CDR1 is GEAIGNYY and CDR2 is EKD. Comment on this clone: A much larger clone is a single base away; this may be a read error. This specimen includes other DNA sequences encoding the same CDR3.

The clonotype was recovered from a child who was a newborn, infant or young child, either healthy, febrile or measles-vaccinated (not recorded which). Sequenced input: blood. This chain connects TRDV2 to TRDJ1; weak D call: TRDD3 (6 bases). Here the CDR3 DNA reads TGTGCCTGTGACACAAGGGGGGGCTGGGGATTCTTTGATAAACTCATCTTT. As protein: CACDTRGGWGFFDKLIF.